This T cell receptor beta chain derives from a study of response to subunit inactivated influenza vaccine. Overall study findings and caveats: The authors offered the suggestion that each seasonal influenza vaccination recruits few new T cells.

From the RT-PCR reads, TCRdb called clonotypes with MiXCR, one entry per CDR3 protein. Here the sample spans hundreds of thousands of distinct CDR3 sequences, 14% being singletons. CDR3 size: 13 residues. The germline V and J ends were trimmed by 4 bases and 5 bases, with 10 bases remaining between them. Germline CDR1 reads SGHRS; CDR2 reads YFSETQ. Worth noting for this clonotype: Its antigen is currently unknown.

This chain uses TRBV5-1 with TRBJ2-1; D call uncertain. This sequence was found in a man over 45 who received an inactivated influenza vaccine. The source was PBMCs from blood, collected around 15 days before vaccination. The CDR3 protein is CASSQAAHNEQFF. The CDR3 DNA reads as TGCGCCAGCAGCCAGGCGGCCCACAATGAGCAGTTCTTC.